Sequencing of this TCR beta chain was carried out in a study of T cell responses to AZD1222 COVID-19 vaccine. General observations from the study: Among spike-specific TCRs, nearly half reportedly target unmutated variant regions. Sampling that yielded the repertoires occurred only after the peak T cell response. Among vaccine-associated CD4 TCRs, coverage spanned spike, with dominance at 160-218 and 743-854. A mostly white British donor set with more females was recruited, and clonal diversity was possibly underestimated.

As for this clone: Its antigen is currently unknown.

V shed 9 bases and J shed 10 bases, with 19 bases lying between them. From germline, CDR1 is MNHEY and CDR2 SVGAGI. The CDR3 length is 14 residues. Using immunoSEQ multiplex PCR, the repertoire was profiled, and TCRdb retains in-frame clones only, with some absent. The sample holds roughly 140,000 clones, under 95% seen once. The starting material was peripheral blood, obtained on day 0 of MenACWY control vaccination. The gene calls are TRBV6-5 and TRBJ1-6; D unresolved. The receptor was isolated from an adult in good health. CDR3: CASQTDTLGSPLHF. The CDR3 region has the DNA TGTGCCAGTCAAACAGACACCCTGGGCTCACCCCTCCACTTT.